These 25 T cell receptor beta chains were all obtained from the same sample, sequenced in a study of blood T cells in healthy people across ages. Through a sample-barcoded 5' primer and a J-beta primer mix, a second PCR was run for roughly 7 to 11 cycles. TCRdb called the 5' RACE reads again in MiXCR, with one record for every CDR3 protein. This sample has some 900,000 distinct CDR3 sequences, with around 49% found just once. Sequenced sample: blood. The receptors come from a man aged 30-40 years in good health.

This chain connects TRBV3-1 to TRBJ2-4; D could derive from TRBD1 or TRBD2 (5 bases each). Trimming took 0 bases from V and 6 from J, leaving 12 bases between them. Germline V lookup: CDR1 LGHDT, CDR2 YNNKEL (reference sequence). This CDR3 spans 15 amino acids. The CDR3 sequence is CASSQEWGSGNIQYF. DNA for the CDR3: TGTGCCAGCAGCCAAGAATGGGGGTCAGGAAACATTCAGTACTTC.

The genes are TRBV13 and TRBJ2-5; 11 bases agree with TRBD2. Germline V CDR1 and CDR2: PRHDT, FYEKMQ (reference sequence). The CDR3 contains 17 residues. V shed 6 bases, J shed 5 bases, and the junction held 14 bases outside the gene matches. In DNA form, the CDR3 reads TGTGCCAGCAGTAAAAGGACTAGCGGGTCGGCCTGGGAGACCCAGTACTTC. Encoded protein: CASSKRTSGSAWETQYF. Based on the CDR3 plus reference TRBV13 and TRBJ2-5, the full variable domain is AAGVIQSPRHLIKEKRETATLKCYPIPRHDTVYWYQQGPGQDPQFLISFYEKMQSDKGSIPDRFSAQQFSDYHSELNMSSLELGDSALYFCASSKRTSGSAWETQYFGPGTRLLVL.

This clonotype occurred many times. The chain couples TRBV29-1 to TRBJ2-1; tentative D call: TRBD2 (5 bases). The CDR3 consists of 12 residues. Per germline, CDR1 SQVTM and CDR2 ANQGSEA. Trimming took off 7 bases at V and 3 bases at J, with 10 bases between the two ends. For the CDR3, the DNA is TGCAGCGCTCGACGGGGCTACAATGAGCAGTTCTTC. As protein: CSARRGYNEQFF.

The chain employs TRBV4-1 and TRBJ2-1, with D perhaps matching TRBD1 (6 bases). Between the trimmed V and J ends, which lost 4 bases and 6 bases, there was a span of 19 bases. Germline V gives CDR1 MGHRA, CDR2 YSYEKL. The CDR3 runs to 16 residues. In DNA, the CDR3 is TGCGCCAGCAGCCCGAGGGCAACAGGGTCTTTCAATGAGCAGTTCTTC. Encoded protein: CASSPRATGSFNEQFF.

This clonotype was counted ten times or more. V is TRBV7-2 and J is TRBJ2-1; no clear D. Trimming stripped 5 bases from V and 7 bases from J, with 9 bases between. Germline assignment: CDR1 SGHTA and CDR2 FQGNSA. The CDR3 has 12 amino acids. The CDR3 nucleotides read TGTGCCAGCAGCCCCGGCGGTAATGAGCAGTTCTTC. Protein: CASSPGGNEQFF.

The chain uses TRBV3-1 and TRBJ2-3; possible D gene TRBD1, 6 bases. CDR1 is LGHDT, CDR2 YNNKEL, per germline (reference sequence). The CDR3 sequence is 14 residues long. Trimming pared 4 bases from V and 2 bases from J, leaving 10 bases between. CDR3 nucleotides: TGTGCCAGCAGCCCAAGGACAGTCACAGATACGCAGTATTTT. This gives the protein CASSPRTVTDTQYF.

The V and J genes are TRBV29-1 and TRBJ2-2; D perhaps matches TRBD1 (6 bases). V shed 3 bases and J shed 1 base, with 6 bases lying between them. CDR1 SQVTM and CDR2 ANQGSEA come from the germline V gene. This CDR3 contains 13 residues. In DNA, the CDR3 is TGCAGCGTTGACAGGGGGAACACCGGGGAGCTGTTTTTT. This codes for CSVDRGNTGELFF.

This clonotype was recorded at least ten times. This chain joins TRBV3-1 and TRBJ2-3; D is perhaps TRBD1 (5 bases). The CDR3 totals 17 residues. The germline gives CDR1 LGHDT, CDR2 YNNKEL (reference sequence). Trimming pared 1 base from V and 0 bases from J, leaving 14 bases between. The CDR3 is CASSQGQGLTSTDTQYF. CDR3 sequence (DNA): TGTGCCAGCAGCCAAGGCCAGGGTCTGACAAGCACAGATACGCAGTATTTT.

The chain has TRBV7-3 and TRBJ2-1; 8 bases match TRBD1. With 3 bases clipped from V and 6 bases from J, the junction kept 7 bases outside the gene matches. Germline V CDR1 and CDR2: SGHTA, FQGTGA. This CDR3 comprises 15 residues. CDR3 coding DNA: TGTGCCAGCAGCTTCACAGGGGGGACCCTCAATGAGCAGTTCTTC. Translation: CASSFTGGTLNEQFF.

The rearrangement uses TRBV2 and TRBJ2-7, with 9 bases that match TRBD1. Germline CDR1 is SNHLY and CDR2 is FYNNEI. J gave up 3 bases and V 9 bases, and 6 bases lay outside the gene matches. This CDR3 is 13 amino acids long. The CDR3 coding sequence is TGTGCCAGTGTAAGGGACAGGGACTACGAGCAGTACTTC. It codes for CASVRDRDYEQYF.

V is TRBV30 and J is TRBJ1-2; the D is unclear. The germline V gene encodes CDR1 GTSNPN and CDR2 SVGIG (reference sequence). The V and J ends lost 3 bases and 4 bases respectively, with 18 bases between them. The CDR3 is 15 amino acids. CDR3 DNA sequence: TGTGCCTGGAGCTTGTACGGCGGTTCGGGCTATGGCTACACCTTC. Translating it yields CAWSLYGGSGYGYTF.

The chain couples TRBV18 to TRBJ2-1, with D tentatively TRBD2 (6 bases). Germline CDR1 is KGHSH and CDR2 is LQKENI. This CDR3 has 15 residues. Trimming removed 6 bases at V and 0 bases at J, with 12 bases between. In nucleotides, the CDR3 is TGTGCCAGCTCTCTGCGGACTACCTCCTACAATGAGCAGTTCTTC. Translating it yields CASSLRTTSYNEQFF.

This chain connects TRBV28 to TRBJ1-6; D is unresolved. The CDR3 loop spans 17 amino acids. The germline V and J ends were trimmed by 4 bases and 3 bases, with 16 bases remaining between them. Germline loops: CDR1 MDHEN, CDR2 SYDVKM. The CDR3 protein is CASSSDENGHYNSPLHF. The CDR3 coding sequence is TGTGCCAGCAGTTCGGACGAAAATGGGCACTATAATTCACCCCTCCACTTT.

J is TRBJ2-7 and V is TRBV10-3; D may correspond to TRBD1 or TRBD2 (5 bases each). From germline, CDR1 is ENHRY and CDR2 SYGVKD. The CDR3 loop spans 18 amino acids. Trimming removed 7 bases from V and 4 bases from J, with 29 bases in between. The CDR3 here is CAIKGSGLATDVSYEQYF. DNA of the CDR3: TGTGCCATCAAAGGTTCGGGTTTAGCGACAGATGTTTCGTACGAGCAGTACTTC.

This chain connects TRBV29-1 to TRBJ2-7; no reliable D call. The ends were cut back, 7 bases at V and 0 bases at J, with 10 bases in the middle. The CDR3 has 12 amino acids. CDR1 is SQVTM, CDR2 ANQGSEA, per germline. The CDR3, as DNA: TGCAGCGGCGGCCGGAGCTCCTACGAGCAGTACTTC. As protein: CSGGRSSYEQYF.

This clonotype was seen a few times. This chain links TRBV4-1 with TRBJ2-1; D possibly corresponds to TRBD1 (5 bases). V lost 0 bases, J lost 5 bases, and 8 bases lay in between. Per germline, CDR1 MGHRA and CDR2 YSYEKL. This CDR3 contains 14 residues. This chain's CDR3 is CASSQEPGHNEQFF. The CDR3, as DNA: TGCGCCAGCAGCCAAGAACCAGGGCACAATGAGCAGTTCTTC.

V is TRBV2 and J is TRBJ1-2; TRBD1 matches at 7 bases. This CDR3 contains 11 residues. With 9 bases clipped from V and 4 bases from J, the junction kept 2 bases outside the gene matches. Germline CDR1 is SNHLY and CDR2 is FYNNEI. CDR3 sequence (DNA): TGTGCCAGGAGGACAGGCTATGGCTACACCTTC. As protein: CARRTGYGYTF.

A note on this clonotype: A much larger clone lies a single base off, so this may be a read error. This chain links TRBV7-2 with TRBJ2-7; a possible D gene is TRBD2 (6 bases). CDR1 and CDR2 (germline): SGHTA, FQGNSA. This CDR3 contains 15 residues. CDR3 region: CASSLDPGSSDEQYF. For the CDR3, the DNA is TGTGCCAGCAGCTTAGACCCCGGGAGCTCCGACGAGCAGTACTTC.

This clonotype has only one observation. At one of its ends the junction is not consistent with the germline gene, which may arise from a read error. This sequence joins TRBV11-2 and TRBJ2-2; no reliable D call. Germline V lookup: CDR1 SGHAT, CDR2 FQNNGV. This CDR3 comprises 12 residues. CDR3 amino acids: CASSLVTRELFF. For the CDR3, the DNA is TGTGCCAGCAGCTTAGTCACCCGGGAGCTGTTTTTT.

V gene TRBV5-1 combines with J gene TRBJ2-6; D not resolved. Germline CDR1 and CDR2: SGHRS and YFSETQ. Trimming removed 7 bases at V and 0 bases at J, with 14 bases between. The CDR3 sequence is 16 residues long. The CDR3 reads CASHSTEFSGANVLTF. The DNA for the CDR3 is TGCGCCAGCCACTCGACGGAGTTCTCTGGGGCCAACGTCCTGACTTTC.

The CDR3 DNA follows: TGCAGTGCTAGGGAGTTTTACAGCGGGGGGTCCTTCACAGATACGCAGTATTTT. Encoded protein: CSAREFYSGGSFTDTQYF. The V and J genes are TRBV20-1 and TRBJ2-3; TRBD2 aligns across 9 bases. Trimming removed 3 bases from V and 2 bases from J; junction bases left unmatched: 15. From germline, CDR1 is DFQATT and CDR2 SNEGSKA (reference sequence). The CDR3 contains 18 residues.

The gene calls are TRBV21-1 and TRBJ2-7; TRBD1, the D gene given by the table, was not confirmed from the DNA. TRBV21-1 is a known pseudogene. The CDR3 sequence is 15 residues long. CDR3 in amino acids: CASSPPHRGLYEQYF. Written as DNA, the CDR3 is TGTGCCAGCAGCCCCCCCCACAGGGGACTCTACGAGCAGTACTTC.

The gene calls are TRBV5-1 and TRBJ2-3, with 8 bases identical to TRBD1. This CDR3 is built from 15 residues. Trimming took 4 bases from V and 12 from J; bases not matched to a gene: 16. CDR1 is SGHRS, CDR2 YFSETQ, per germline. The CDR3 coding sequence is TGCGCCAGCAGCCTGACAGGGGAGGTTGTGGCGGGTCAGTATTTT. Protein sequence: CASSLTGEVVAGQYF. Variable domain in full (rest from reference TRBV5-1 and TRBJ2-3): KAGVTQTPRYLIKTRGQQVTLSCSPISGHRSVSWYQQTPGQGLQFLFEYFSETQRNKGNFPGRFSGRQFSNSRSEMNVSTLELGDSALYLCASSLTGEVVAGQYFGPGTRLTVL.

The rearrangement uses TRBV5-1 and TRBJ2-2, with D perhaps matching TRBD1 (5 bases). This CDR3 region has 16 residues. Germline loops: CDR1 SGHRS, CDR2 YFSETQ. V was shortened by 0 bases and J by 1 base, with 10 bases between the two germline ends. The CDR3 spells CASSLEDILNTGELFF. The CDR3 DNA reads as TGCGCCAGCAGCTTGGAGGACATCTTGAACACCGGGGAGCTGTTTTTT. The complete variable domain, with remaining parts taken from reference TRBV5-1 and TRBJ2-2, reads KAGVTQTPRYLIKTRGQQVTLSCSPISGHRSVSWYQQTPGQGLQFLFEYFSETQRNKGNFPGRFSGRQFSNSRSEMNVSTLELGDSALYLCASSLEDILNTGELFFGEGSRLTVL.

This clonotype was seen a few times. The J gene is TRBJ2-7, the V gene TRBV7-8; D gene uncertain. CDR3 length: 13 residues. Germline lookup yields CDR1 SGHVS and CDR2 FQNEAQ. V was shortened by 3 bases and J by 4 bases, with 10 bases between the two germline ends. The CDR3 nucleotides read TGTGCCAGCAGCTTTACATCCGGGTACGAGCAGTACTTC. Residues: CASSFTSGYEQYF. Full variable domain (missing parts from reference TRBV7-8 and TRBJ2-7): GAGVSQSPRYKVAKRGQDVALRCDPISGHVSLFWYQQALGQGPEFLTYFQNEAQLDKSGLPSDRFFAERPEGSVSTLKIQRTQQEDSAVYLCASSFTSGYEQYFGPGTRLTVT.